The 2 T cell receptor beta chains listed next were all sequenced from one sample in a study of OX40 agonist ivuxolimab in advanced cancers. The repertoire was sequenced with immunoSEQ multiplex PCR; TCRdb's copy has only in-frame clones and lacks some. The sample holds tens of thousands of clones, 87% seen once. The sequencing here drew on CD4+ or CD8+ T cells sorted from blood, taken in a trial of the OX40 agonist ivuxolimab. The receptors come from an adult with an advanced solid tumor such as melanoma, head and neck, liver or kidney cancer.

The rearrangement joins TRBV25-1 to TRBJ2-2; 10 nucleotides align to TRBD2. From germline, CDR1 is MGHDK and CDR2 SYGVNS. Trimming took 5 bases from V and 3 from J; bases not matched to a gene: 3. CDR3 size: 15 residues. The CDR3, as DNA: TGTGCCAGCAGTAGCGGGAGGGCCGACACCGGGGAGCTGTTTTTT. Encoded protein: CASSSGRADTGELFF.

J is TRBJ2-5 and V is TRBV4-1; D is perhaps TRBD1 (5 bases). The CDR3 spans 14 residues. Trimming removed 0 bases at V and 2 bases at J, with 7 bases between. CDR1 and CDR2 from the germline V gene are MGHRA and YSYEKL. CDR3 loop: CASSQEGQQETQYF. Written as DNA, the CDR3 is TGCGCCAGCAGCCAAGAGGGGCAGCAAGAGACCCAGTACTTC.